This TCR beta chain was identified in a study of blood T cell repertoires in COVID-19. Looking at the study overall: Specimens from acute and convalescent COVID-19 originated in the United States, Italy and Spain.

The CDR3 has 14 residues. Germline CDR1 SGDLS, CDR2 YYNGEE. The V end was cut by 4 bases, the J end by 7 bases, with 17 bases between. Per the original methods: It was from reference gene primer amplification that nucleated cell counts were estimated. Clones were sequenced by immunoSEQ multiplex PCR, and TCRdb holds only the in-frame ones, with some missing. V and J calls and clone size are given by that table; D and trimming were obtained from the DNA. The data contain under 200,000 clones, less than 90% of them singletons. This TCR was recovered from a woman between 35 and 50 years old with acute or convalescent COVID-19. Specimen: peripheral blood. The rearrangement uses TRBV9 and TRBJ1-1; possible D gene TRBD1, 6 bases. CDR3 DNA: TGTGCCAGCAGCCCTCGGACAGATCTGGGTGAAGCTTTCTTT. Translated: CASSPRTDLGEAFF.